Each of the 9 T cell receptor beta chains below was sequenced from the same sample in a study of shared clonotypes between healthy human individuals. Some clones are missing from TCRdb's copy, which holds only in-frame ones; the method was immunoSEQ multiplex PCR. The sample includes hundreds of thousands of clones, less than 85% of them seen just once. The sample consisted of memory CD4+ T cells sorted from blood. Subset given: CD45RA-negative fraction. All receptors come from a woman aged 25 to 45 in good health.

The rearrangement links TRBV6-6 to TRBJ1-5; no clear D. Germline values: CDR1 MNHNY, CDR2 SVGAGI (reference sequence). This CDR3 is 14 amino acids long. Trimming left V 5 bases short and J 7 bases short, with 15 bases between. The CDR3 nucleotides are TGTGCCAGCAGTGCGGACGCGGGCGGCCAGCCCCAGCATTTT. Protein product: CASSADAGGQPQHF.

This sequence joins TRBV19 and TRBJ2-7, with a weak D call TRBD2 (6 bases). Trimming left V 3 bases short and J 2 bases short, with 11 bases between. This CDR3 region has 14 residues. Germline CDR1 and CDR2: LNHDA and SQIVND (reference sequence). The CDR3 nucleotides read TGTGCCAGTAGTATTAAGGGAGGCCCCTACGAGCAGTACTTC. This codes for CASSIKGGPYEQYF.

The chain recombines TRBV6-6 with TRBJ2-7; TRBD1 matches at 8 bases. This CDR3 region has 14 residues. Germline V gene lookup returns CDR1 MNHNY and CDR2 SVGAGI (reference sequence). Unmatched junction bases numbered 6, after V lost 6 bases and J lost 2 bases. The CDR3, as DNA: TGTGCCAGCAGGGGGGGACAGGTTACCTACGAGCAGTACTTC. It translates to CASRGGQVTYEQYF.

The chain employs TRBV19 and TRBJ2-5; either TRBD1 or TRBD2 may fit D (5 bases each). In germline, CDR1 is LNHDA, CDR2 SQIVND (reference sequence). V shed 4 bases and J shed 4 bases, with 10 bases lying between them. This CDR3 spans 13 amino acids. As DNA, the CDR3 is TGTGCCAGTAGTACCCAGGGAGCAGAGACCCAGTACTTC. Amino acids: CASSTQGAETQYF.

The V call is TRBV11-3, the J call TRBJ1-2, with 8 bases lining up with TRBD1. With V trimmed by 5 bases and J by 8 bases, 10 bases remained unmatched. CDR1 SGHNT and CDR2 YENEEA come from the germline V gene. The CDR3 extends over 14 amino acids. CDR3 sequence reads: CASSPRQGLGGYTF. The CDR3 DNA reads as TGTGCCAGCAGCCCTCGACAGGGGCTGGGCGGCTACACCTTC.

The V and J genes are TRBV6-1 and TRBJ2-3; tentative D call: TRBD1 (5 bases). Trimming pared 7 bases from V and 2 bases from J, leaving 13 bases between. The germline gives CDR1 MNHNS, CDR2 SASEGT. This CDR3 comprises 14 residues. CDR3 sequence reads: CASISRTSTDTQYF. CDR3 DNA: TGTGCCAGCATATCCAGGACATCCACAGATACGCAGTATTTT.

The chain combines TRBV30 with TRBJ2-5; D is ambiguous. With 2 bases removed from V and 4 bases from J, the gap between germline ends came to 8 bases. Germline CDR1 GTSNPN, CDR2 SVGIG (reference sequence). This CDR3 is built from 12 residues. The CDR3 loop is CAWSKRRETQYF. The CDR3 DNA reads TGTGCCTGGAGTAAGAGACGAGAGACCCAGTACTTC.

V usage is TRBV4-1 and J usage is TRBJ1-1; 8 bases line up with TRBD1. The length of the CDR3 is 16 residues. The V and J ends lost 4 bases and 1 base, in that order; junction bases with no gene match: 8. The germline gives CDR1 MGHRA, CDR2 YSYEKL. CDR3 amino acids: CASSPSPGQANTEAFF. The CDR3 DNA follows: TGCGCCAGCAGCCCGTCTCCGGGACAGGCGAACACTGAAGCTTTCTTT.

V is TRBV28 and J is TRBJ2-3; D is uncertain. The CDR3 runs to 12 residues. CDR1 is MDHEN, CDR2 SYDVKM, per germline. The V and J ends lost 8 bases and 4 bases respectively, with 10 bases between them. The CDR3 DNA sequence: TGTGCCAGCGTGAGGTCCCCAGATACGCAGTATTTT. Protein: CASVRSPDTQYF.